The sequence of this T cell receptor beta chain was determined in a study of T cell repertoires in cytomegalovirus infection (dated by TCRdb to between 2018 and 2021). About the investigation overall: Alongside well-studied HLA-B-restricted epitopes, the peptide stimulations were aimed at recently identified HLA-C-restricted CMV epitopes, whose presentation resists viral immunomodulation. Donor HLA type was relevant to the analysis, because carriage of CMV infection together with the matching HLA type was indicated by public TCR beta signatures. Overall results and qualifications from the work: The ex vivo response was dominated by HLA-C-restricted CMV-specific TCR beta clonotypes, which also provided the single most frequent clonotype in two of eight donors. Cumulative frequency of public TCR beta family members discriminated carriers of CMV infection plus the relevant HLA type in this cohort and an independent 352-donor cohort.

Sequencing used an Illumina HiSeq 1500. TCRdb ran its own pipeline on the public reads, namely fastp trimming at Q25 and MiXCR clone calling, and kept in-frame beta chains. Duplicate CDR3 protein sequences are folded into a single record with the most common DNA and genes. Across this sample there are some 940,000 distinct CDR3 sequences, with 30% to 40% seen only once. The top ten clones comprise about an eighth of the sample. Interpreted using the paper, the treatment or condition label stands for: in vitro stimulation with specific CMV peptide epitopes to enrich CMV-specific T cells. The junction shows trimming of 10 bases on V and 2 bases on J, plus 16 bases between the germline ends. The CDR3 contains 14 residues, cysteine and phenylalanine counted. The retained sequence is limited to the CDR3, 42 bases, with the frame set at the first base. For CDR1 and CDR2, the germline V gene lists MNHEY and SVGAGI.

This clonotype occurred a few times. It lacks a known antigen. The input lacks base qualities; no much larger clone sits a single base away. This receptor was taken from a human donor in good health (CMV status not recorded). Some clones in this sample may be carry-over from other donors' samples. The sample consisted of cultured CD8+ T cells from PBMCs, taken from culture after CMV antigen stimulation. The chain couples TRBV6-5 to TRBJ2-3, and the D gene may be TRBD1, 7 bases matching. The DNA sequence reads TGTGCCATTCACGCAGGGGGGCACACAGATACGCAGTATTTT. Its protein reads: CAIHAGGHTDTQYF.